This T cell receptor (beta chain) emerged from a study of cytomegalovirus exposure and HLA in healthy donors. Study overall: As released early, the data held 65 million to 90 million unique TCRs from HLA-typed donors.

In this sample, this clone turned up a few times. The CDR3 runs to 14 residues. Trimming at V came to 1 base and at J to 4 bases, leaving 3 bases not matched to a gene. Germline V gene sequence: CDR1 SGHTA, CDR2 FQGNSA. Primers: 60 Vbeta forward and 13 Jbeta reverse. TCRdb keeps only in-frame clones here, not all; method: immunoSEQ multiplex PCR. Of some 200,000 clones in the sample, roughly 83% are singletons; the top ten hold approximately 0.4%. The specimen sequenced was PBMCs. The genes are TRBV7-2 and TRBJ1-1, with 7 bases identical to TRBD1. This receptor was taken from a male donor in good health and CMV-seropositive. Here the CDR3 DNA reads TGTGCCAGCAGCTTAGGACAGGGAAGCACTGAAGCTTTCTTT. Amino acid sequence: CASSLGQGSTEAFF.